This T cell receptor beta chain derives from a study of OX40 agonist ivuxolimab in advanced cancers. This CDR3 region has 16 residues. The V and J ends lost 0 bases and 4 bases, in that order; junction bases with no gene match: 6. Germline V CDR1 and CDR2: MNHNS, SASEGT. Using immunoSEQ multiplex PCR, the repertoire was profiled, and TCRdb retains in-frame clones only, with some absent. The sample shows under 85,000 clones, just under 80% of them seen only once. This clonotype was obtained from an adult with an advanced solid tumor such as melanoma, head and neck, liver or kidney cancer. Sequences were derived from CD4+ or CD8+ T cells sorted from blood, sampled in a trial of the OX40 agonist ivuxolimab. This chain connects TRBV6-1 to TRBJ1-3; 7 nucleotides align to TRBD1. As DNA, the CDR3 is TGTGCCAGCAGTGAAGCTAGAGGGGGCGTGGGAAACACCATATATTTT. Its protein product is CASSEARGGVGNTIYF.